These 23 T cell receptor beta chains share one sample of origin, sequenced in a study of blood T cell repertoires in COVID-19. Libraries were prepared by immunoSEQ multiplex PCR; TCRdb keeps only in-frame clonotypes and omits some of them. The table shows fewer than 200,000 clones, with 80% to 90% occurring only once. The sequenced sample was peripheral blood. Every receptor here comes from a woman of 80 years or more with COVID-19, enrolled during active disease.

V gene TRBV2 combines with J gene TRBJ1-1; D is uncertain. The CDR3 is 13 residues long. Germline CDR1 and CDR2: SNHLY and FYNNEI. Trimming cost V 0 bases and J 10 bases, with 12 bases left between them. This CDR3 is CASSEAGRTAAFF. In DNA, the CDR3 is TGTGCCAGCAGTGAAGCGGGCCGTACGGCAGCTTTCTTT.

The V call is TRBV7-9, the J call TRBJ2-1; no definite D call. The CDR3 is 14 residues long. Germline loops: CDR1 SEHNR, CDR2 FQNEAQ (reference sequence). Trimming pared 8 bases from V and 0 bases from J, leaving 11 bases between. The CDR3: CASLYSDSYNEQFF. CDR3 nucleotides: TGTGCCAGCTTGTACTCCGACTCCTACAATGAGCAGTTCTTC.

This clone was detected a few times. The chain carries TRBV6-5 and TRBJ2-5; 12 bases align to TRBD2. J gave up 2 bases and V 6 bases, and 4 bases lay outside the gene matches. This CDR3 is 15 amino acids long. CDR1 is MNHEY, CDR2 SVGAGI, per germline. CDR3 nucleotides: TGTGCCAGCAGGATGACTAGCGGGAGACAAGAGACCCAGTACTTC. This encodes CASRMTSGRQETQYF.

The chain employs TRBV19 and TRBJ2-3; D might be TRBD2 (5 bases). V lost 3 bases and J lost 2, with 12 bases in between. The CDR3 totals 15 residues. In germline, CDR1 is LNHDA, CDR2 SQIVND (reference sequence). The CDR3 coding sequence is TGTGCCAGTAGTATTGGACTTTCAAACACAGATACGCAGTATTTT. Amino acid sequence: CASSIGLSNTDTQYF.

The J gene is TRBJ2-5, the V gene TRBV6-5; 9 nucleotides match TRBD2. Trimming cost V 0 bases and J 4 bases; bases outside gene matches: 3. CDR3 length equals 15 residues. Germline V gene lookup returns CDR1 MNHEY and CDR2 SVGAGI. The DNA of the CDR3 is TGTGCCAGCAGTTACTCGAGGCGGGAGGGAGAGACCCAGTACTTC. Amino acids: CASSYSRREGETQYF.

The chain links TRBV7-9 to TRBJ2-7, with D perhaps TRBD2 (5 bases). The germline V gene has CDR1 SEHNR and CDR2 FQNEAQ (reference sequence). The CDR3 runs 13 residues. V was trimmed by 1 base and J by 6 bases, leaving 10 bases between them. The CDR3 DNA is TGTGCCAGCAGCTTAGTCCCCCGGGGCGAGCAGTACTTC. As protein: CASSLVPRGEQYF.

The V gene is TRBV24-1, the J gene TRBJ2-5, with D uncertain. From germline, CDR1 is KGHDR and CDR2 SFDVKD. V was clipped by 5 bases and J by 7 bases, with 10 bases between them. The CDR3 spans 12 residues. The CDR3 DNA is TGTGCCACCAGTGCTCTTTCGGGGACCCAGTACTTC. This gives the protein CATSALSGTQYF.

This sequence joins TRBV6-5 and TRBJ1-4, with D perhaps matching TRBD1 (5 bases). The V gene's germline CDR1 is MNHEY and CDR2 SVGAGI. The CDR3 totals 15 residues. Between the trimmed V and J ends, which lost 5 bases and 7 bases, there was a span of 17 bases. CDR3 protein: CASSQQEGWGEKLFF. CDR3 nucleotide sequence: TGTGCCAGCAGTCAACAGGAGGGGTGGGGTGAAAAACTGTTTTTT.

The rearrangement uses TRBV7-2 and TRBJ2-3; D perhaps matches TRBD2 (6 bases). Per germline, CDR1 SGHTA and CDR2 FQGNSA. The CDR3 has 15 residues. V lost 4 bases and J 2 bases, leaving 13 bases between the germline ends. The CDR3 protein is CASSSLATFTDTQYF. CDR3 in DNA: TGTGCCAGCAGCTCTCTAGCGACGTTCACAGATACGCAGTATTTT.

In its sample, this clone was seen once. Here the CDR3 DNA reads TGTGCTAGTGGCCTGGGACTAGCGGGAGGATCAGATACGCAGTATTTT. Its translation is CASGLGLAGGSDTQYF. The chain is built from TRBV12-5 and TRBJ2-3; 15 bases match TRBD2. The CDR3 length is 16 residues. Looked up from germline, CDR1 is LGHNT and CDR2 is FRNRAP. The J segment lost 4 bases and the V segment lost 6 bases, leaving 5 bases of the junction unmatched.

CDR3 sequence: CSATPGTGENTEAFF. CDR3 coding DNA: TGCAGCGCCACCCCCGGGACAGGGGAGAACACTGAAGCTTTCTTT. This chain uses TRBV29-1 with TRBJ1-1; TRBD1 matches at 10 bases. Germline V gene sequence: CDR1 SQVTM, CDR2 ANQGSEA. This CDR3 has 15 residues. With V trimmed by 7 bases and J by 1 base, 9 bases remained unmatched.

The chain recombines TRBV4-1 with TRBJ1-2; D is uncertain. CDR3 length equals 15 residues. Germline loops: CDR1 MGHRA, CDR2 YSYEKL. V was shortened by 0 bases and J by 8 bases, with 16 bases between the two germline ends. The CDR3 sequence is CASSQDIREERGYTF. The CDR3 DNA reads as TGCGCCAGCAGCCAAGATATAAGGGAGGAGCGCGGCTACACCTTC.

This chain links TRBV3-1 (or the pseudogene TRBV3-2) with TRBJ1-2; D may be TRBD1 (6 bases). This CDR3 is built from 14 residues. Trimming pared 4 bases from V and 4 bases from J, leaving 13 bases between. The germline gives CDR1 LGHDT, CDR2 YNNKEL (reference sequence). This chain's CDR3 is CASSPRGRGYGYTF. In nucleotides, the CDR3 is TGTGCCAGCAGCCCGAGGGGCAGGGGCTATGGCTACACCTTC.

The chain couples TRBV9 to TRBJ2-5, with 10 bases fitting TRBD2. J gave up 5 bases and V 4 bases, and 8 bases lay outside the gene matches. The germline CDR1 and CDR2 sequences are SGDLS and YYNGEE. This CDR3 contains 15 residues. The CDR3 protein is CASSPSGLAYETQYF. The CDR3 nucleotides read TGTGCCAGCAGCCCCTCGGGACTAGCGTACGAGACCCAGTACTTC.

The chain carries TRBV15 and TRBJ2-3; the match to TRBD2 covers 8 bases. The CDR3 length is 15 residues. Germline V CDR1 and CDR2: LNHNV, YYDKDF (reference sequence). Germline trimming cut 0 bases from V and 2 bases from J; bases unmatched to any gene: 1. CDR3 bases: TGTGCCACCAGCAGAGAGGGACTAGACACAGATACGCAGTATTTT. Encoded protein: CATSREGLDTDTQYF.

The chain links TRBV12-3 or TRBV12-4 to TRBJ2-7; D ambiguous. V lost 5 bases and J lost 0, with 8 bases in between. This CDR3 is built from 13 residues. The CDR3 bases are TGTGCCAGCAGTCTGGTCAGCTCCTACGAGCAGTACTTC. This sequence encodes CASSLVSSYEQYF.

The chain links TRBV4-2 to TRBJ2-7, with 7 bases lining up with TRBD1. This CDR3 comprises 18 residues. V shed 0 bases and J 5 bases; nucleotides not matched to a gene: 16. Germline V gene lookup returns CDR1 LGHNA and CDR2 YNFKEQ. This CDR3 is CASSQETPAAGGSHEQYF. CDR3 nucleotides: TGTGCCAGCAGCCAAGAAACACCCGCGGCAGGGGGATCCCACGAGCAGTACTTC.

This clone was counted a single time. This chain joins TRBV28 and TRBJ1-4; possibly TRBD1 for D (5 bases). Germline assignment: CDR1 MDHEN and CDR2 SYDVKM. The CDR3 runs to 15 residues. V was trimmed by 2 bases and J by 0 bases, leaving 7 bases between them. This CDR3 reads CASSLDSSTNEKLFF. CDR3 coding DNA: TGTGCCAGCAGTTTAGACAGTTCAACTAATGAAAAACTGTTTTTT. The full variable domain, with the rest looked up from reference TRBV28 and TRBJ1-4, is DVKVTQSSRYLVKRTGEKVFLECVQDMDHENMFWYRQDPGLGLRLIYFSYDVKMKEKGDIPEGYSVSREKKERFSLILESASTNQTSMYLCASSLDSSTNEKLFFGSGTQLSVL.

The chain uses TRBV18 and TRBJ1-2; TRBD1 matches 7 bases. This CDR3 comprises 12 residues. With V trimmed by 2 bases and J by 7 bases, 1 base remained unmatched. Per the germline V gene, CDR1 is KGHSH and CDR2 is LQKENI. CDR3 nucleotide sequence: TGTGCCAGCTCACCAGCAGGGGGTGGCTACACCTTC. Translating gives CASSPAGGGYTF.

The V call is TRBV5-4, the J call TRBJ2-7, with a weak D call TRBD1 (5 bases). The CDR3 has 15 amino acids. The V gene's germline CDR1 is SGHNT and CDR2 YYREEE (reference sequence). V lost 0 bases and J 5 bases, leaving 15 bases between the germline ends. The CDR3 loop reads CASSLGTRLIDEQYF. The CDR3 bases are TGTGCCAGCAGCTTGGGGACAAGGTTGATCGACGAGCAGTACTTC.

V gene TRBV9 combines with J gene TRBJ1-2, with a weak D call TRBD1 (6 bases). The CDR3 runs 17 residues. CDR1 SGDLS and CDR2 YYNGEE come from the germline V gene. V was shortened by 0 bases and J by 0 bases, with 15 bases between the two germline ends. The CDR3 coding sequence is TGTGCCAGCAGCGTAGGTTATGGGGGCCCCTCTAACTATGGCTACACCTTC. This sequence encodes CASSVGYGGPSNYGYTF.

The chain employs TRBV3-1 (or the pseudogene TRBV3-2) and TRBJ1-2; 9 bases agree with TRBD1. Per the germline V gene, CDR1 is LGHDT and CDR2 is YNNKEL (reference sequence). Trimming at V came to 3 bases and at J to 7 bases, leaving 9 bases not matched to a gene. CDR3 length equals 15 residues. The CDR3 DNA follows: TGTGCCAGCAGCCAGGACGGGACAGGGTCGGGTGGCTACACCTTC. As protein: CASSQDGTGSGGYTF.

This chain connects TRBV28 to TRBJ1-5; D remains ambiguous. This CDR3 contains 18 residues. Germline V gives CDR1 MDHEN, CDR2 SYDVKM. Trimming cost V 6 bases and J 0 bases, with 21 bases left between them. This chain's CDR3 is CASSLRPGAGYSNQPQHF. Written as DNA, the CDR3 is TGTGCCAGCAGCCTACGCCCCGGCGCAGGCTATAGCAATCAGCCCCAGCATTTT. Together with reference TRBV28 and TRBJ1-5, the CDR3 gives the full variable domain: DVKVTQSSRYLVKRTGEKVFLECVQDMDHENMFWYRQDPGLGLRLIYFSYDVKMKEKGDIPEGYSVSREKKERFSLILESASTNQTSMYLCASSLRPGAGYSNQPQHFGDGTRLSIL.